These T cell receptor beta chains were read from a single sample in a study of T-cell memory formation after mild COVID-19. Each CDR3 protein is one row after TCRdb ran MiXCR on the 5' RACE reads. The sample holds fewer than 250,000 distinct CDR3 sequences, more than 25% seen once. The source material was PBMCs or a T cell subset sorted from them (not recorded which). All receptors derive from an adult woman who had mild COVID-19 (a few samples of this study predate the infection). Cell type and time point are not known. CDR3s leave out the opening cysteine and the closing phenylalanine or tryptophan. D genes are given only for firm matches.

V: TRBV10-3; D: .; J: TRBJ2-7; CDR3: AISESEAGRYEQY
V: TRBV4-2; D: TRBD2; J: TRBJ2-1; CDR3: ASSQERLAGLNEQF
V: TRBV27; D: TRBD1; J: TRBJ2-7; CDR3: ASSPTGGEQY
V: TRBV12-3/TRBV12-4; D: .; J: TRBJ2-7; CDR3: ASSFWADEQY
V: TRBV19; D: .; J: TRBJ1-1; CDR3: ASSGLKGVTEAF
V: TRBV2; D: TRBD2; J: TRBJ2-1; CDR3: ASRQTSDEQF
V: TRBV5-6; D: .; J: TRBJ2-7; CDR3: ASSLARGLNEQY
V: TRBV6-1; D: .; J: TRBJ1-1; CDR3: ASSEGGRRNTEAF
V: TRBV7-3; D: .; J: TRBJ2-2; CDR3: ASSQQSTGELF
V: TRBV7-9; D: .; J: TRBJ1-2; CDR3: ASSLGGEANYGYT
V: TRBV24-1; D: .; J: TRBJ2-5; CDR3: ATTSGVEHQETQY
V: TRBV4-1; D: .; J: TRBJ2-7; CDR3: ASSHHSADDEQY
V: TRBV10-3; D: TRBD1; J: TRBJ2-1; CDR3: AISGPQTGTSSYNEQF
V: TRBV6-6; D: .; J: TRBJ2-2; CDR3: ASSYPSGELF
V: TRBV27; D: .; J: TRBJ2-1; CDR3: ASSFFPGVINEQF
V: TRBV14; D: .; J: TRBJ1-6; CDR3: ASSQGRTRGSYNSPLH
V: TRBV7-9; D: TRBD1; J: TRBJ1-1; CDR3: ASSLAGTGDTEAF
V: TRBV29-1; D: .; J: TRBJ2-3; CDR3: SVDPLAGVDTQY
V: TRBV5-5; D: TRBD2; J: TRBJ2-7; CDR3: ASSPPGGDEQY
V: TRBV2; D: .; J: TRBJ2-7; CDR3: ASSEAGRESEQY
V: TRBV10-3; D: TRBD2; J: TRBJ2-7; CDR3: AIRTSGTSSYEQY
V: TRBV11-2; D: .; J: TRBJ2-3; CDR3: ASSPRSGVARTDTQY
V: TRBV20-1; D: .; J: TRBJ1-1; CDR3: SARDRGALNTEAF
V: TRBV7-9; D: .; J: TRBJ2-2; CDR3: ASRAVGELF